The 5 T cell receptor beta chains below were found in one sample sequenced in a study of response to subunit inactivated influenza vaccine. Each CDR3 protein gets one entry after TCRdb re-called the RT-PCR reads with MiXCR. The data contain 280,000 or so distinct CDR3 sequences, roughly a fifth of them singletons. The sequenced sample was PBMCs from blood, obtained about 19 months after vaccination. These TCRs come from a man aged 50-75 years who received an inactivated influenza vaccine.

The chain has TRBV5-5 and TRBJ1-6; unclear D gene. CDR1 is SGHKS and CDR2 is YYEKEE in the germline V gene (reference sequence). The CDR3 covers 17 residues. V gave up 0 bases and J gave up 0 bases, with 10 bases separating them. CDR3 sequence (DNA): TGTGCCAGCAGCTTGGTTCCGGAGAGCTCCTATAATTCACCCCTCCACTTT. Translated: CASSLVPESSYNSPLHF.

This chain's CDR3 is CSVDGGATSYNEQFF. Written as DNA, the CDR3 is TGCAGCGTTGATGGGGGCGCGACCTCCTACAATGAGCAGTTCTTC. The chain is built from TRBV29-1 and TRBJ2-1, with D possibly matching TRBD1 (6 bases). The germline CDR1 and CDR2 sequences are SQVTM and ANQGSEA. CDR3 length equals 15 residues. Trimming removed 3 bases at V and 0 bases at J, with 12 bases between.

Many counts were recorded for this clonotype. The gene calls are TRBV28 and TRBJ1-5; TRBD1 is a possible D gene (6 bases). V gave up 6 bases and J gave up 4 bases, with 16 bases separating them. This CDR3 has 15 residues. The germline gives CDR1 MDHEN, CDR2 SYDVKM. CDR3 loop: CASSREGVENQPQHF. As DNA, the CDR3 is TGTGCCAGCAGCCGCGAGGGGGTAGAAAATCAGCCCCAGCATTTT. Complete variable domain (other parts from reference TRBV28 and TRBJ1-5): DVKVTQSSRYLVKRTGEKVFLECVQDMDHENMFWYRQDPGLGLRLIYFSYDVKMKEKGDIPEGYSVSREKKERFSLILESASTNQTSMYLCASSREGVENQPQHFGDGTRLSIL.

The chain's CDR3 is CASRLGNTGELFF. The CDR3 bases are TGTGCCAGTAGACTAGGGAACACCGGGGAGCTGTTTTTT. The chain employs TRBV19 and TRBJ2-2, with a tentative D call TRBD2 (5 bases). The CDR3 is 13 amino acids. Germline V gives CDR1 LNHDA, CDR2 SQIVND (reference sequence). The V and J ends lost 6 bases and 1 base respectively, with 6 bases between them.

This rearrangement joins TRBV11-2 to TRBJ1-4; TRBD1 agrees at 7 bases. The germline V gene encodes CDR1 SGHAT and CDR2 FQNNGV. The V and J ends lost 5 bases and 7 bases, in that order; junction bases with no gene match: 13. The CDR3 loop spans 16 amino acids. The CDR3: CASSPQQTGAGEKLFF. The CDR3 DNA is TGTGCCAGCAGCCCTCAGCAAACAGGGGCGGGTGAAAAACTGTTTTTT.